These T cell receptor beta chains were read from a single sample in a study of blood T cell repertoires in COVID-19. Data came from immunoSEQ multiplex PCR; TCRdb stores just in-frame clones and leaves some out. The table shows about 180,000 clones, with 70% to 90% occurring only once. The sample consisted of peripheral blood. The source of these receptors is a young man who had recovered from COVID-19. The CDR3 runs from the conserved cysteine through the conserved F or W. Each record gives: D gene, clone size, J gene, V gene, CDR3 protein, CDR3 DNA. D genes are given only for firm matches. A clone size is listed for some rows: how often the clone was seen (once, few, many), or a class if it is expanded.

>.|.|TRBJ2-2|TRBV4-3
CASSQDKQVTGELFF
TGCGCCAGCAGCCAAGACAAGCAGGTCACCGGGGAGCTGTTTTTT
>TRBD1|.|TRBJ1-5|TRBV7-2
CASSLGQGLGQPQHF
TGTGCCAGCAGCTTAGGACAGGGATTAGGGCAGCCCCAGCATTTT
>.|.|TRBJ1-5|TRBV6-6
CASKRQTGNQPQHF
TGTGCCAGCAAACGGCAGACAGGAAATCAGCCCCAGCATTTT
>.|.|TRBJ2-7|TRBV27
CATSTGLAVEQYF
TGTGCCACCTCAACAGGGCTTGCAGTCGAGCAGTACTTC
>.|.|TRBJ2-7|TRBV7-2
CASSYEGGLGEQYF
TGTGCCAGCAGCTACGAGGGAGGCCTTGGCGAGCAGTACTTC
>TRBD2|.|TRBJ2-5|TRBV18
CASSVYTSGRGETQYF
TGTGCCAGCTCAGTCTACACTAGCGGGAGGGGAGAGACCCAGTACTTC
>TRBD1|.|TRBJ2-1|TRBV7-8
CASSQIGRTGLKGEQFF
TGTGCCAGCAGCCAGATAGGCCGGACAGGGCTTAAGGGTGAGCAGTTCTTC
>TRBD1|.|TRBJ1-5|TRBV7-9
CASSARADREGHQPQHF
TGTGCCAGCAGCGCGCGGGCGGACAGGGAAGGGCATCAGCCCCAGCATTTT
>TRBD1|.|TRBJ1-1|TRBV7-9
CASSRQGMNTEAFF
TGTGCCAGCAGCAGACAGGGCATGAACACTGAAGCTTTCTTT
>.|.|TRBJ1-3|TRBV7-8
CASSSRGSISGNTIYF
TGTGCCAGCAGCTCTAGGGGTTCCATCAGTGGAAACACCATATATTTT
>.|.|TRBJ2-2|TRBV10-3
CAISESPGATGELFF
TGTGCCATCAGTGAGTCCCCGGGAGCCACCGGGGAGCTGTTTTTT
>.|.|TRBJ1-5|TRBV6-4
CASSLQGGSNQPQHF
TGTGCCAGCAGCCTACAGGGAGGGAGCAATCAGCCCCAGCATTTT
>.|.|TRBJ1-5|TRBV4-1
CASSQELINQPQHF
TGCGCCAGCAGCCAAGAACTGATCAATCAGCCCCAGCATTTT
>TRBD2|.|TRBJ2-1|TRBV5-6
CASSLLAGGPGEQFF
TGTGCCAGCAGCTTGCTCGCGGGAGGGCCGGGGGAGCAGTTCTTC
>.|.|TRBJ1-5|TRBV11-1
CASSLTGDQPQHF
TGTGCCAGCAGCTTGACGGGGGATCAGCCCCAGCATTTT
>TRBD1|.|TRBJ1-1|TRBV4-3
CASSQSSGTGGTEAFF
TGCGCCAGCAGCCAAAGCTCCGGGACAGGGGGAACTGAAGCTTTCTTT
>.|.|TRBJ2-7|TRBV19
CASSISSVTYEQYF
TGTGCCAGTAGTATCTCTTCAGTTACCTACGAGCAGTACTTC
>TRBD1|.|TRBJ1-1|TRBV27
CASKGTGKGDTEAFF
TGTGCCAGCAAAGGGACAGGGAAGGGAGACACTGAAGCTTTCTTT
>TRBD1|.|TRBJ2-3|TRBV10-3
CAISEVGTGPTDTQYF
TGTGCCATCAGTGAAGTTGGGACAGGGCCAACAGATACGCAGTATTTT
>.|.|TRBJ1-1|TRBV30
CAWSNSGASEAFF
TGTGCCTGGAGTAATTCAGGGGCCAGTGAAGCTTTCTTT
>.|.|TRBJ2-2|TRBV7-6
CASSQGTSDTGELFF
TGTGCCAGCAGCCAAGGGACATCCGACACCGGGGAGCTGTTTTTT
>.|.|TRBJ1-5|TRBV4-2
CASSQGSGDQPQHF
TGTGCCAGCAGCCAAGGGTCGGGGGATCAGCCCCAGCATTTT
>.|.|TRBJ1-2|TRBV25-1
CASSGGQTYTF
TGTGCCAGCAGTGGCGGACAGACCTACACCTTC
>TRBD2|few|TRBJ2-3|TRBV24-1
CATSAAGGMTDTQYF
TGTGCCACCAGTGCCGCGGGAGGGATGACAGATACGCAGTATTTT
>TRBD2|once|TRBJ2-7|TRBV6-5
CASSYSIAGPTYEQYF
TGTGCCAGCAGTTACTCGATAGCGGGGCCCACCTACGAGCAGTACTTC
>.|.|TRBJ2-7|TRBV21-1
CASSKLYEQYF
TGTGCCAGCAGCAAACTTTACGAGCAGTACTTC
>.|once|TRBJ2-5|TRBV6-5
CASSDLAYGTQYF
TGTGCCAGCAGCGACCTAGCGTATGGGACCCAGTACTTC
>TRBD2|.|TRBJ2-2|TRBV19
CASSIFTARSGSPPNTGELFF
TGTGCCAGTAGTATCTTTACGGCGCGGAGCGGGAGCCCACCGAACACCGGGGAGCTGTTTTTT
>TRBD1|.|TRBJ2-7|TRBV9
CASSGGAGTGGSYEQYF
TGTGCCAGCAGCGGGGGGGCTGGGACAGGGGGCTCCTACGAGCAGTACTTC
>.|.|TRBJ1-1|TRBV10-3
CAITEGQNTEAFF
TGTGCCATCACCGAGGGACAGAACACTGAAGCTTTCTTT
>TRBD2|once|TRBJ2-2|TRBV11-3
CASSFIGTSGSVGGELFF
TGTGCCAGCAGCTTTATAGGGACTAGCGGGAGCGTTGGCGGGGAGCTGTTTTTT
>.|.|TRBJ2-2|TRBV6-5
CASSRSTGELFF
TGTGCCAGCAGTCGGAGCACCGGGGAGCTGTTTTTT
>.|few|TRBJ1-6|TRBV2
CASSGQLQSPLHF
TGTGCCAGCAGTGGGCAGTTACAGTCACCCCTCCACTTT
>.|few|TRBJ1-6|TRBV5-1
CASSLVADNSPLHF
TGCGCCAGCAGCTTGGTGGCGGATAATTCACCCCTCCACTTT